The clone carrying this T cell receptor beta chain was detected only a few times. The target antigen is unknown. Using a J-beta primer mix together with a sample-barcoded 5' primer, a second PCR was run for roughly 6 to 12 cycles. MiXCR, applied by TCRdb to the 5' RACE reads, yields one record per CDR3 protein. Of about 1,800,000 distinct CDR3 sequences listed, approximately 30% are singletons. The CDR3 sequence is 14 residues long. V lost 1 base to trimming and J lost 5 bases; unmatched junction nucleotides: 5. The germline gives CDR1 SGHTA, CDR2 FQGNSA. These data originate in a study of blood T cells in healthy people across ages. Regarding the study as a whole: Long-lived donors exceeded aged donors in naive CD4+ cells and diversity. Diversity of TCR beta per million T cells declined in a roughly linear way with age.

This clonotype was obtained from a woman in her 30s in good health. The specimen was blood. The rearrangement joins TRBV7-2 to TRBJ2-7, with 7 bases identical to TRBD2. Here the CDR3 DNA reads TGTGCCAGCAGCTTAGACGGCGGGAGCGACGAGCAGTACTTC. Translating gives CASSLDGGSDEQYF. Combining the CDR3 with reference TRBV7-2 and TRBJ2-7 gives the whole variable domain GAGVSQSPSNKVTEKGKDVELRCDPISGHTALYWYRQSLGQGLEFLIYFQGNSAPDKSGLPSDRFSAERTGGSVSTLTIQRTQQEDSAVYLCASSLDGGSDEQYFGPGTRLTVT.